This TCR beta chain was sequenced for a study of T cell responses to AZD1222 COVID-19 vaccine. Here immunoSEQ multiplex PCR was the method, and the copy in TCRdb shows in-frame clones only, minus some. Here the sample spans 200,000 to 250,000 clones, roughly 94% being singletons. Germline-derived CDR1 and CDR2 are SEHNR and FQNEAQ (reference sequence). Losses at the gene ends were 5 bases for V and 3 bases for J; bases not matched to a gene: 6. The CDR3 has 15 residues. The gene calls are TRBV7-9 and TRBJ2-2, with TRBD2 matching over 7 bases. The source of this sequence is an adult who received the MenACWY meningococcal vaccine as a control. The input for sequencing was peripheral blood, taken 28 days after the second dose of the MenACWY control vaccine. CDR3 nucleotide sequence: TGTGCCAGCAGCGTTGGTGCGGGGGACACCGGGGAGCTGTTTTTT. This gives the protein CASSVGAGDTGELFF.